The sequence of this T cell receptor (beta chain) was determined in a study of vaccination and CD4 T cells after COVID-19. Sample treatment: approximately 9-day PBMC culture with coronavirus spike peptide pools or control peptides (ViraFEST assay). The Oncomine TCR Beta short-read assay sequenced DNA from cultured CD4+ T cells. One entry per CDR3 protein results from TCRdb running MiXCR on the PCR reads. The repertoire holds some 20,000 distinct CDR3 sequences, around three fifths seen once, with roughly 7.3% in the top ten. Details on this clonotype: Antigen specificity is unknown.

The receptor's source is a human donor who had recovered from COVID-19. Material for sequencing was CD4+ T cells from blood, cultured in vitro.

The CDR3 loop is CASSSAQGNYGYTF. The CDR3, as DNA: TGCGCCAGCAGCTCGGCCCAGGGCAACTATGGCTACACCTTC. The rearrangement uses TRBV5-1 and TRBJ1-2, with D possibly being TRBD1 (5 bases). The CDR3 has 14 residues. Germline CDR1 reads SGHRS; CDR2 reads YFSETQ. The V end lost 3 bases, the J end lost 2 bases, and 11 bases lay between the germline ends.